Listed below are T cell receptor beta chains from one sample, sequenced in a study of T cell responses to AZD1222 COVID-19 vaccine. Data came from immunoSEQ multiplex PCR; TCRdb stores just in-frame clones and leaves some out. Among some 180,000 clones listed, approximately 92% were seen once. The sample here was peripheral blood, taken 28 days after the second dose of the MenACWY control vaccine. The receptors shown here come from an adult who received the MenACWY meningococcal vaccine as a control. The CDR3 runs from the conserved cysteine through the conserved F or W. Each record gives: CDR3 length, clone size, J gene, D gene, V gene, CDR3 DNA, CDR3 protein. The D gene is left open where the match is weak. Part of the rows lack a size; the others show once, few, many or a class for expanded clones.

>16|.|TRBJ1-2|.|TRBV5-4
TGTGCCAGCAGCCTCGCATCGGGGGCCAACTCCTATGGCTACACCTTC
CASSLASGANSYGYTF
>14|few|TRBJ2-7|.|TRBV28
TGTGCCAGCAGTTTAAGGTTCGAAACCTACGAGCAGTACTTC
CASSLRFETYEQYF
>13|.|TRBJ1-2|.|TRBV19
TGTGCCAGTAGTACCGACAGTAACTATGGCTACACCTTC
CASSTDSNYGYTF
>15|.|TRBJ1-2|TRBD1|TRBV6-5
TGTGCCAGCAGTTCCTCCGGGACAGGGCCCTATGGCTACACCTTC
CASSSSGTGPYGYTF
>12|.|TRBJ2-7|.|TRBV7-2
TGTGCCAGCAGCCCGAACAGAAGAGAGCAGTACTTC
CASSPNRREQYF
>16|.|TRBJ1-6|TRBD1|TRBV27
TGTGCCAGCAGCCTGGGACAGGGGACCTATAATTCACCCCTCCACTTT
CASSLGQGTYNSPLHF
>19|once|TRBJ2-2|TRBD2|TRBV4-1
TGCGCCAGCAGCCGAAAACTAGCGGGGGGACTAGCGAACACCGGGGAGCTGTTTTTT
CASSRKLAGGLANTGELFF
>13|.|TRBJ1-1|TRBD1|TRBV13
TGTGCCAGCAGCGAACAGGGGACCACTGAAGCTTTCTTT
CASSEQGTTEAFF
>14|.|TRBJ1-1|.|TRBV5-1
TGCGCCAGCAGCTTGCAAAGGGAGGGCACTGAAGCTTTCTTT
CASSLQREGTEAFF
>14|few|TRBJ1-3|.|TRBV11-2
TGTGCCAGCAGCTTGACAGACTCTGGAAACACCATATATTTT
CASSLTDSGNTIYF
>15|.|TRBJ1-1|.|TRBV11-2
TGTGCCAGCAGCTTACGCCCCGGGTTTGGCTCTGAAGCTTTCTTT
CASSLRPGFGSEAFF
>15|.|TRBJ1-3|.|TRBV4-1
TGCGCCAGCAGCCAAGCCTACGGGGATGGAAACACCATATATTTT
CASSQAYGDGNTIYF
>16|.|TRBJ1-2|TRBD1|TRBV4-1
TGCGCCAGCAGCCCTCTGCCCGCCAGGGGGAACTATGGCTACACCTTC
CASSPLPARGNYGYTF
>13|.|TRBJ1-4|.|TRBV19
TGTGCCAGTAGTAAAAGGAGAAACGAAAAACTGTTTTTT
CASSKRRNEKLFF
>13|.|TRBJ1-1|.|TRBV10-1
TGCGCCAGCAGTGAAATCGTGAACACTGAAGCTTTCTTT
CASSEIVNTEAFF
>16|.|TRBJ1-4|TRBD1|TRBV4-3
TGCGCCAGCAGCCAAGATCCCGGACAGGGATCGCAAAAACTGTTTTTT
CASSQDPGQGSQKLFF
>13|.|TRBJ1-2|.|TRBV29-1
TGCAGCGTTGAAGATCGGCTGAGCTATGGCTACACCTTC
CSVEDRLSYGYTF
>15|.|TRBJ2-7|TRBD1|TRBV18
TGTGCCAGCTCACCCCTGGACAGGGCTCTCTACGAGCAGTACTTC
CASSPLDRALYEQYF
>16|.|TRBJ1-5|TRBD1|TRBV6-2/TRBV6-3
TGTGCCAGCAGTTACGGGACAGGGGTGGGCAATCAGCCCCAGCATTTT
CASSYGTGVGNQPQHF
>14|.|TRBJ1-1|.|TRBV6-5
TGTGCCAGCACCCTGAAATGGGGAGGTACTGAAGCTTTCTTT
CASTLKWGGTEAFF
>13|.|TRBJ1-3|.|TRBV6-6
TGTGCCAGCCCTTCGCCGGGTGGAAACACCATATATTTT
CASPSPGGNTIYF
>12|.|TRBJ2-2|.|TRBV4-1
TGCGCCAGCAGCCAAGATACACGGGAGCTGTTTTTT
CASSQDTRELFF
>11|.|TRBJ2-4|TRBD2|TRBV30
TGTGCCTGGAGCCGCGGCGGGGGGGCCGCGTTT
CAWSRGGGAAF
>15|.|TRBJ2-7|TRBD1|TRBV9
TGTGCCAGCAGCGCCGGGGACAGGGCCCACTACGAGCAGTACTTC
CASSAGDRAHYEQYF
>13|.|TRBJ1-2|.|TRBV7-8
TGTGCCAGCAGCGTGGGGACCAACTATGGCTACACCTTC
CASSVGTNYGYTF